This TCR beta chain was recovered during a study of blood T cell repertoires in COVID-19. Study at large: T cells, B-cell-depleted T cells, or PBMCs supplied cDNA or gDNA.

The V gene lost 4 bases and the J gene lost 0 bases, with 7 bases spanning the gap. Germline V gene data show CDR1 as SGHNT and CDR2 as YYREEE (reference sequence). The CDR3 sequence is 14 residues long. The table came from immunoSEQ multiplex PCR; TCRdb's copy has only in-frame clones and leaves some out. The data show just over 250,000 clones, 75% to 95% seen once. V is TRBV5-4 and J is TRBJ1-4; D is undetermined. The TCR sequence derives from a person aged 18 to 35 with COVID-19, enrolled during active disease. The material sequenced was peripheral blood. CDR3 sequence (DNA): TGTGCCAGCAGCCTAGGATCAACTAATGAAAAACTGTTTTTT. This translates into CASSLGSTNEKLFF.